Listed below are T cell receptor beta chains from one sample, sequenced in a study of CD8 T cells in ankylosing spondylitis. TCRdb redid the calling of the 5' RACE reads with MiXCR, one entry per CDR3 protein. Of fewer than 450,000 distinct CDR3 sequences listed, over 15% are singletons. The material sequenced was blood, either unsorted or a sorted T cell fraction (not recorded which). Receptor source: a male donor with ankylosing spondylitis. The CDR3 runs from the conserved cysteine through the conserved F or W. A D gene is named only where the DNA matches it firmly. Clone size is shown for a subset of rows, as once, few, many or a class of expanded clone.

V gene: TRBV11-1; J gene: TRBJ2-1; D gene: TRBD2; clone size: NA; CDR3 DNA: TGTGCCACTAGCGGGGGGGTCTCCTACAATGAGCAGTTCTTC; CDR3 protein: CATSGGVSYNEQFF
V gene: TRBV7-9; J gene: TRBJ1-2; D gene: NA; clone size: NA; CDR3 DNA: TGTGCCAGCAGCTTAGGCGGCCCTGGTTATGGCTACACCTTC; CDR3 protein: CASSLGGPGYGYTF
V gene: TRBV6-1; J gene: TRBJ1-1; D gene: NA; clone size: NA; CDR3 DNA: TGTGCCAGCAGGCGACCAGGGGACACTGAAGCTTTCTTT; CDR3 protein: CASRRPGDTEAFF
V gene: TRBV6-1; J gene: TRBJ1-1; D gene: TRBD1; clone size: NA; CDR3 DNA: TGTGCCAGCAGTGTCGGGGGACAGGGGAGAAGGGCTTTCTTT; CDR3 protein: CASSVGGQGRRAFF
V gene: TRBV11-3; J gene: TRBJ2-7; D gene: NA; clone size: NA; CDR3 DNA: TGTGCCAGCAGCCCCTACAGGGATTCTACCGAGCAGTACTTC; CDR3 protein: CASSPYRDSTEQYF
V gene: TRBV30; J gene: TRBJ1-2; D gene: TRBD1; clone size: NA; CDR3 DNA: TGTGCCTGGAGCAGGGGGACTGGTGGCTACACCTTC; CDR3 protein: CAWSRGTGGYTF
V gene: TRBV7-2; J gene: TRBJ1-5; D gene: TRBD1; clone size: NA; CDR3 DNA: TGTGCCAGCGCAGGGGGGTTTGTTAATCAGCCCCAGCATTTT; CDR3 protein: CASAGGFVNQPQHF
V gene: TRBV19; J gene: TRBJ2-4; D gene: NA; clone size: NA; CDR3 DNA: TGTGCCAGTAGTCGGGACTTAGGGATTCAGTACTTC; CDR3 protein: CASSRDLGIQYF
V gene: TRBV27; J gene: TRBJ1-2; D gene: TRBD1; clone size: few; CDR3 DNA: TGTGCCAGCGGAGCCGGGACAGGGGGTCATAACTATGGCTACACCTTC; CDR3 protein: CASGAGTGGHNYGYTF
V gene: TRBV18; J gene: TRBJ2-2; D gene: NA; clone size: NA; CDR3 DNA: TGTGCCAGCTCAGCATTCACCGGGGAGCTGTTTTTT; CDR3 protein: CASSAFTGELFF
V gene: TRBV6-1; J gene: TRBJ2-7; D gene: NA; clone size: NA; CDR3 DNA: TGTGCCAGCAGGCAACAGGGTTCGACCTACGAGCAGTACTTC; CDR3 protein: CASRQQGSTYEQYF
V gene: TRBV6-5; J gene: TRBJ1-1; D gene: NA; clone size: NA; CDR3 DNA: TGTGCCAGCAGTTACTCGCGGATGGCCCGGAACACTGAAGCTTTCTTT; CDR3 protein: CASSYSRMARNTEAFF
V gene: TRBV3-1; J gene: TRBJ1-2; D gene: NA; clone size: few; CDR3 DNA: TGTGCCAGCAGCCGCGGGCGGGACGTAGCTAACTATGGCTACACCTTC; CDR3 protein: CASSRGRDVANYGYTF
V gene: TRBV20-1; J gene: TRBJ2-5; D gene: TRBD2; clone size: few; CDR3 DNA: TGCAGTGCTAGTATCGCGGGAGGGGGAGAGACCCAGTACTTC; CDR3 protein: CSASIAGGGETQYF
V gene: TRBV15; J gene: TRBJ1-1; D gene: NA; clone size: NA; CDR3 DNA: TGTGCCACCAGCAGAGATGAAGTGGGTGAAGCTTTCTTT; CDR3 protein: CATSRDEVGEAFF
V gene: TRBV20-1; J gene: TRBJ1-3; D gene: NA; clone size: NA; CDR3 DNA: TGCAGTGCTAGCCGGGACAACTCTGGAAACACCATATATTTT; CDR3 protein: CSASRDNSGNTIYF
V gene: TRBV4-1; J gene: TRBJ2-7; D gene: NA; clone size: few; CDR3 DNA: TGCGCCAGCAGCCACTGGCAGAAAGGAATCTACGAGCAGTACTTC; CDR3 protein: CASSHWQKGIYEQYF
V gene: TRBV3-1; J gene: TRBJ2-1; D gene: TRBD2; clone size: once; CDR3 DNA: TGTGCCAGCAGCCGGAGGCTGGGACTAGCGGGAGGTGATGAGCAGTTCTTC; CDR3 protein: CASSRRLGLAGGDEQFF
V gene: TRBV27; J gene: TRBJ1-5; D gene: NA; clone size: NA; CDR3 DNA: TGTGCCAGCAGTCAGGGTCGGGACAGCAATCAGCCCCAGCATTTT; CDR3 protein: CASSQGRDSNQPQHF
V gene: TRBV12-3/TRBV12-4; J gene: TRBJ2-2; D gene: NA; clone size: many; CDR3 DNA: TGTGCCAGCAGTCCCCGGCACCCCCGGGAAGCCGGGGAGCTGTTTTTT; CDR3 protein: CASSPRHPREAGELFF
V gene: TRBV10-3; J gene: TRBJ1-3; D gene: NA; clone size: few; CDR3 DNA: TGTGCCATCAGTGAGTCGAGGTCAGGGACGAAGAAAGGAAACACCATATATTTT; CDR3 protein: CAISESRSGTKKGNTIYF
V gene: TRBV4-1; J gene: TRBJ1-2; D gene: TRBD1; clone size: few; CDR3 DNA: TGCGCCAGCAGCCAAGCGCCGACAGGGGTTAACTATGGCTACACCTTC; CDR3 protein: CASSQAPTGVNYGYTF
V gene: TRBV5-1; J gene: TRBJ2-3; D gene: NA; clone size: many; CDR3 DNA: TGCGCCAGCAGCTTGGGAGGGCCTAGCACAGATACGCAGTATTTT; CDR3 protein: CASSLGGPSTDTQYF
V gene: TRBV4-1; J gene: TRBJ2-7; D gene: NA; clone size: NA; CDR3 DNA: TGCGCCAGCAGCACGGGTCAACAGGAAGAGCAGTACTTC; CDR3 protein: CASSTGQQEEQYF
V gene: TRBV6-1; J gene: TRBJ2-4; D gene: NA; clone size: NA; CDR3 DNA: TGTGCCAGCAGCCCCCCCGAACGGAACATTCAGTACTTC; CDR3 protein: CASSPPERNIQYF
V gene: TRBV12-3/TRBV12-4; J gene: TRBJ1-5; D gene: TRBD1; clone size: many; CDR3 DNA: TGTGCCAGCAGATGGACAGGGACTCAGCCCCAGCATTTT; CDR3 protein: CASRWTGTQPQHF
V gene: TRBV12-3/TRBV12-4; J gene: TRBJ1-3; D gene: NA; clone size: NA; CDR3 DNA: TGTGCCAGCAGCTCCGACAGACCCTCTGGAAACACCATATATTTT; CDR3 protein: CASSSDRPSGNTIYF
V gene: TRBV5-5; J gene: TRBJ1-5; D gene: NA; clone size: NA; CDR3 DNA: TGTGCCAGCAGCTCCCTGGAGGGACAACCTAATCAGCCCCAGCATTTT; CDR3 protein: CASSSLEGQPNQPQHF
V gene: TRBV28; J gene: TRBJ2-2; D gene: NA; clone size: NA; CDR3 DNA: TGTGCCAGCACCTCCGGGACAACGGACGGGGAGCTGTTTTTT; CDR3 protein: CASTSGTTDGELFF
V gene: TRBV15; J gene: TRBJ1-1; D gene: NA; clone size: few; CDR3 DNA: TGTGCCACCAGCAGAGAGATATCCCCGAGTGGCTGGGTGGGTGAAGCTTTCTTT; CDR3 protein: CATSREISPSGWVGEAFF
V gene: TRBV20-1; J gene: TRBJ2-1; D gene: TRBD2; clone size: many; CDR3 DNA: TGCAGTGCTAGCCGACTAGCGGGAGCGGGTGAGCAGTTCTTC; CDR3 protein: CSASRLAGAGEQFF
V gene: TRBV9; J gene: TRBJ1-4; D gene: NA; clone size: NA; CDR3 DNA: TGTGCCAGCAGCGTAGAAGGGGGTGAAAAACTGTTTTTT; CDR3 protein: CASSVEGGEKLFF
V gene: TRBV6-4; J gene: TRBJ2-1; D gene: NA; clone size: few; CDR3 DNA: TGTGCCAGCATGCCCAGGGAAGGCTCCTACAATGAGCAGTTCTTC; CDR3 protein: CASMPREGSYNEQFF
V gene: TRBV7-6; J gene: TRBJ2-5; D gene: NA; clone size: NA; CDR3 DNA: TGTGCCAGCAGCTTCACCTTGGGGACCCAGTACTTC; CDR3 protein: CASSFTLGTQYF
V gene: TRBV9; J gene: TRBJ1-1; D gene: NA; clone size: few; CDR3 DNA: TGTGCCAGCAGCCCGTTCGGGGGGGTGAACACTGAAGCTTTCTTT; CDR3 protein: CASSPFGGVNTEAFF
V gene: TRBV12-3/TRBV12-4; J gene: TRBJ2-1; D gene: TRBD2; clone size: NA; CDR3 DNA: TGTGCCAGCAGCTCAGGGACTAGCTATGAGCAGTTCTTC; CDR3 protein: CASSSGTSYEQFF
V gene: TRBV6-1; J gene: TRBJ2-2; D gene: NA; clone size: few; CDR3 DNA: TGTGCCAGTAAATACGGACGAAACACCGGGGAGCTGTTTTTT; CDR3 protein: CASKYGRNTGELFF
V gene: TRBV4-3; J gene: TRBJ2-7; D gene: TRBD2; clone size: NA; CDR3 DNA: TGCGCCAGCAGCCGCGCTTCCGGGACTAGCGGGAGCTACGAGCAGTACTTC; CDR3 protein: CASSRASGTSGSYEQYF
V gene: TRBV18; J gene: TRBJ1-1; D gene: NA; clone size: NA; CDR3 DNA: TGTGCCAGCTCACCATCAGTCGGGCAGATGAACACTGAAGCTTTCTTT; CDR3 protein: CASSPSVGQMNTEAFF
V gene: TRBV7-2; J gene: TRBJ2-7; D gene: TRBD2; clone size: NA; CDR3 DNA: TGTGCCAGCAGCCTCGTCCGGCGGGAGGGTGGCGAGCAGTACTTC; CDR3 protein: CASSLVRREGGEQYF
V gene: TRBV28; J gene: TRBJ2-7; D gene: NA; clone size: NA; CDR3 DNA: TGTGCGAGCAGGGTACAGAGCTCCTACGAGCAGTACTTC; CDR3 protein: CASRVQSSYEQYF